This T cell receptor (beta chain) was recovered during a study of blood T cells in healthy people across ages. Across the study: About one barcoded beta molecule per two T cells was the capture yield of template switching.

The authors ran a second PCR of about 6 to 12 cycles using a sample-barcoded 5' primer and a J-beta primer mix. TCRdb reprocessed the 5' RACE reads via MiXCR and lists one record per CDR3 protein. The sample carries some 1 million distinct CDR3 sequences, 45% recorded once. As regards this clonotype: Its target is not known.

Every participating donor contributed roughly 10 milliliters of peripheral blood through a draw. In each sample, at least 7 million PBMCs were isolated. General observations from the study: Donors of long life had a larger count of naive CD4+ cells and greater diversity than aged donors.

Trimming cost V 7 bases and J 1 base; bases outside gene matches: 7. There are 16 residues in the CDR3. Per the germline V gene, CDR1 is WSHSY and CDR2 is SAAADI. Sequenced material: blood. The chain has TRBV10-2 and TRBJ2-7, with 13 nucleotides matching TRBD2. This TCR was recovered from a woman aged 60 to 75 in good health. CDR3 protein: CASKGTSGKESYEQYF. CDR3 nucleotide sequence: TGCGCCAGCAAAGGGACTAGCGGGAAGGAGTCCTACGAGCAGTACTTC.